This T cell receptor beta chain was recorded in a study of T cell responses to AZD1222 COVID-19 vaccine. TCRdb's copy holds only in-frame clones and misses some; the assay was immunoSEQ multiplex PCR. The sample consists of roughly 200,000 clones, approximately 93% of them appearing once. In this sample, this clone turned up many times. J was trimmed by 1 base and V by 1 base; bases with no gene match: 2. Germline V lookup: CDR1 MGHRA, CDR2 YSYEKL. The CDR3 length is 15 residues. The chain carries TRBV4-1 and TRBJ1-1, with TRBD1 matching 8 bases. The source is an adult who received the AZD1222 COVID-19 vaccine. The specimen was peripheral blood, collected 28 days after the second AZD1222 dose. The DNA for the CDR3 is TGCGCCAGCAGCCAAGCGGACAGGGAGAACACTGAAGCTTTCTTT. Its translation: CASSQADRENTEAFF.